One sample yielded the 4 T cell receptor beta chains listed below, sequenced in a study of blood T cell repertoires in COVID-19. Generated by immunoSEQ multiplex PCR, the TCRdb table keeps only in-frame clones and is missing some. This table holds around 310,000 clones, around 91% found once. The sequencing input was peripheral blood. The receptors derive from a woman between 35 and 50 years old with COVID-19, enrolled during active disease.

The chain is built from TRBV28 and TRBJ2-7, with D perhaps matching TRBD1 (6 bases). Per germline, CDR1 MDHEN and CDR2 SYDVKM. V dropped 4 bases and J dropped 6 bases, with 10 bases sitting between them. The CDR3 has 12 amino acids. CDR3 bases: TGTGCCAGCAGTTCCTACAGGGCCGAGCAGTACTTC. This sequence encodes CASSSYRAEQYF.

The chain recombines TRBV10-3 with TRBJ2-1; 10 nucleotides match TRBD2. CDR1 and CDR2 (germline): ENHRY, SYGVKD. The CDR3 runs 16 residues. The J segment lost 8 bases and the V segment lost 4 bases, leaving 11 bases of the junction unmatched. DNA of the CDR3: TGTGCCATCAGTGTAAGTGGTGCTAGCGGGAGCCATGAGCAGTTCTTC. Protein sequence: CAISVSGASGSHEQFF.

The chain carries TRBV28 and TRBJ1-2, with TRBD1 as a possible D gene (6 bases). CDR1 and CDR2 (germline): MDHEN, SYDVKM. The CDR3 loop spans 13 amino acids. Trimming removed 5 bases at V and 3 bases at J, with 10 bases between. The CDR3 nucleotides are TGTGCCAGCAGTCCACAGGGACACTATGGCTACACCTTC. As protein: CASSPQGHYGYTF.

The chain employs TRBV4-3 and TRBJ1-2; possibly TRBD1 for D (6 bases). The germline V gene has CDR1 LGHNA and CDR2 YSLEER. V lost 0 bases to trimming and J lost 10 bases, with 12 bases between them. The CDR3 sequence is 13 residues long. The CDR3: CASSQDRGGAYTF. For the CDR3, the DNA is TGCGCCAGCAGCCAAGATCGGGGGGGGGCCTACACCTTC.